A selection of T cell receptor beta chains follows, all from one sample in a study of OX40 agonist ivuxolimab in advanced cancers. This table comes from immunoSEQ multiplex PCR, and its TCRdb copy is limited to in-frame clones, with some not included. The table includes some 44,000 clones, approximately 86% detected once. Sequences were derived from CD4+ or CD8+ T cells sorted from blood, sampled in a trial of the OX40 agonist ivuxolimab. The receptors originated from an adult with an advanced solid tumor such as melanoma, head and neck, liver or kidney cancer. CDR3s include the opening cysteine and the closing phenylalanine or tryptophan. The D gene is left open where the match is weak. A clone size is listed for some rows: how often the clone was seen (once, few, many), or a class if it is expanded.

>TRBD2|TRBV5-6|TRBJ2-1|-
TGTGCCAGCAGCTTTAGCGGGGGATTGGGTAATGAGCAGTTCTTC
CASSFSGGLGNEQFF
>TRBD2|TRBV5-1|TRBJ2-3|-
TGCGCCAGCAGCTTGGTAGCGGGGGGGCAAGATACGCAGTATTTT
CASSLVAGGQDTQYF
>TRBD1|TRBV5-5|TRBJ2-1|-
TGTGCCAGCAGTTTCAGGGGGCAGGGACACAATGAGCAGTTCTTC
CASSFRGQGHNEQFF
>-|TRBV5-4|TRBJ2-7|-
TGTGCCAGCAGCCCGGGACATGGAACCTACGAGCAGTACTTC
CASSPGHGTYEQYF
>TRBD2|TRBV11-2|TRBJ2-7|-
TGTGCCAGCAGCCCGGGGGGCTACGAGCAGTACTTC
CASSPGGYEQYF
>-|TRBV27|TRBJ1-1|-
TGTGCCAGCAGTTTGTCCATGAACACTGAAGCTTTCTTT
CASSLSMNTEAFF
>TRBD2|TRBV5-1|TRBJ2-3|-
TGCGCCAGCAGCCGGACTAGCGGGAGCACAGATACGCAGTATTTT
CASSRTSGSTDTQYF
>TRBD2|TRBV27|TRBJ2-1|-
TGTGCCAGCAGTTTACTAGCGGGGGGGCTGTCAGTTTTTAATGAGCAGTTCTTC
CASSLLAGGLSVFNEQFF
>-|TRBV6-1|TRBJ2-5|-
TGTGCCAGCAGTTATGGGGAGACCCAGTACTTC
CASSYGETQYF
>-|TRBV7-2|TRBJ1-3|-
TGTGCCAGCAGCACCCACTTGGAGGGTCGGAACACCATATATTTT
CASSTHLEGRNTIYF
>-|TRBV10-1|TRBJ2-3|-
TGCGCCAGCAGTGGGGGGACCCGCACAGATACGCAGTATTTT
CASSGGTRTDTQYF
>TRBD1|TRBV4-3|TRBJ2-1|once
TGCGCCAGCAGCCCCCGGGACAGGGATAACAATGAGCAGTTCTTC
CASSPRDRDNNEQFF
>-|TRBV11-2|TRBJ2-2|-
TGTGCTACGGTGGACAGCTTCAACACCGGGGAGCTGTTTTTT
CATVDSFNTGELFF
>TRBD2|TRBV7-7|TRBJ2-7|-
TGTGCCAGCAGCTCGGGACTAGGAGCCCTCTACGAGCAGTACTTC
CASSSGLGALYEQYF
>TRBD1|TRBV29-1|TRBJ1-2|-
TGCAGCGTTGAGGGGACAGGGGACTATGGCTACACCTTC
CSVEGTGDYGYTF
>-|TRBV18|TRBJ1-5|-
TGTGCCAGCTCAAAGGGCGGGGTCAATCAGCCCCAGCATTTT
CASSKGGVNQPQHF
>-|TRBV11-2|TRBJ2-3|-
TGTGCCAGCAGCCCCACTTCGGGGGGCTGGACAGATACGCAGTATTTT
CASSPTSGGWTDTQYF
>-|TRBV11-2|TRBJ2-4|-
TGTGCCAGCAGCTTAGCGGGGATCGGACAGAAAAACATTCAGTACTTC
CASSLAGIGQKNIQYF
>-|TRBV11-1|TRBJ1-1|-
TGTGCCAGCAGCACAGACAGGTTAACTGAAGCTTTCTTT
CASSTDRLTEAFF
>-|TRBV9|TRBJ1-2|few
TGTGCCAGCAGGGGTCGAGACTATGGCTACACCTTC
CASRGRDYGYTF
>-|TRBV9|TRBJ2-1|few
TGTGCCAGCAGCCCCCGGGACCAAATTCCCTACAATGAGCAGTTCTTC
CASSPRDQIPYNEQFF
>-|TRBV4-3|TRBJ1-2|-
TGCGCCAGCAGCCAAGAACACCCTGACCCTAACTATGGCTACACCTTC
CASSQEHPDPNYGYTF
>TRBD1|TRBV18|TRBJ2-1|-
TGTGCCAGCTCACCACCGGAGTGGACAGGGGGGACGGGTGAGCAGTTCTTC
CASSPPEWTGGTGEQFF
>-|TRBV7-2|TRBJ2-7|-
TGTGCCAGCAGCTTACCGGGGGACGACGAGCAGTACTTC
CASSLPGDDEQYF
>-|TRBV4-3|TRBJ1-1|-
TGCGCCAGCAGCCGCCGAATAACAGAGAACACTGAAGCTTTCTTT
CASSRRITENTEAFF
>TRBD1|TRBV28|TRBJ1-5|-
TGTGCCAGCAGTTTATGGGGGACAGCAGACTTCAATCAGCCCCAGCATTTT
CASSLWGTADFNQPQHF
>-|TRBV7-8|TRBJ1-1|-
TGTGCCAGCAGCCCTGGCGGGGTTCAAGGTACTGAAGCTTTCTTT
CASSPGGVQGTEAFF